What follows are 2 T cell receptor beta chains derived from one specimen sequenced in a study of blood T cell repertoires in COVID-19. Method: immunoSEQ multiplex PCR; TCRdb's copy keeps in-frame clones and lacks some. The repertoire includes hundreds of thousands of clones, around 87% of them detected once, and 1.3% sits in the top ten. Source material: peripheral blood. The source is a man in his 70s with acute or convalescent COVID-19.

The genes are TRBV6-5 and TRBJ2-5; 8 positions agree with TRBD1. J was trimmed by 1 base and V by 6 bases; bases with no gene match: 7. The germline V gene has CDR1 MNHEY and CDR2 SVGAGI. The CDR3 length is 15 residues. The CDR3 reads CASRPTGEAQETQYF. DNA of the CDR3: TGTGCCAGCAGGCCGACAGGGGAGGCCCAAGAGACCCAGTACTTC.

In nucleotides, the CDR3 is TGTGCCAGCACGAGCCAAAGGGGGCGCGGCACCGGGGAGCTGTTTTTT. Amino acid sequence: CASTSQRGRGTGELFF. The chain carries TRBV28 and TRBJ2-2; 7 positions agree with TRBD1. CDR1 and CDR2 (germline): MDHEN, SYDVKM. The CDR3 extends over 16 amino acids. V shed 7 bases and J 4 bases; nucleotides not matched to a gene: 12.